The subject of this entry is one T cell receptor (beta chain). The antigen is not known. The repertoire was sequenced with immunoSEQ multiplex PCR; TCRdb's copy has only in-frame clones and lacks some. The table includes some 11,000 clones, roughly two thirds detected once. Peripheral blood came from all dose cohorts at three timepoints. The CDR3 extends over 16 amino acids. The V gene's germline CDR1 is SGHNT and CDR2 YYREEE (reference sequence). V dropped 1 base and J dropped 1 base, with 12 bases sitting between them. These data originate in a study of OX40 agonist ivuxolimab in advanced cancers. The overall study: The patients received agonistic anti-OX40 (CD134) antibody ivuxolimab. Broader study findings: Researchers did not determine the expanded peripheral T cells' antigen specificity.

The sequence derives from an adult with an advanced solid tumor such as melanoma, head and neck, liver or kidney cancer. This specimen was CD4+ or CD8+ T cells sorted from blood, taken in a trial of the OX40 agonist ivuxolimab. This chain joins TRBV5-4 and TRBJ2-4; a possible D gene is TRBD1 (6 bases). The CDR3 coding sequence is TGTGCCAGCAGCTTGCAGGGGCTGGGGGCCAAAAACATTCAGTACTTC. This translates into CASSLQGLGAKNIQYF.